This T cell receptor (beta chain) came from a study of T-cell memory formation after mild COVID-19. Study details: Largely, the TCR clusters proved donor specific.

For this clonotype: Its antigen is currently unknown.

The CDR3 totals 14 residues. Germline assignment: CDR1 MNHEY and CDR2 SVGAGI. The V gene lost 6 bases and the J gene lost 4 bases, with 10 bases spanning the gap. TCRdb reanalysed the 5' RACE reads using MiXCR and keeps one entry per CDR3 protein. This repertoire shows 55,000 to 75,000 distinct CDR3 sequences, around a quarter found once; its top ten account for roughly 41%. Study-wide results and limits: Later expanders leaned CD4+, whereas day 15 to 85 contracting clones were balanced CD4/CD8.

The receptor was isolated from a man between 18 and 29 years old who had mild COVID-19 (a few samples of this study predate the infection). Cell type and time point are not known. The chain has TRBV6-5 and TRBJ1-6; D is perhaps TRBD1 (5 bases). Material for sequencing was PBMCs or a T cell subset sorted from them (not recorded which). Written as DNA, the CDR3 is TGTGCCAGCAGGGTGACAGATTATAATTCACCCCTCCACTTT. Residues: CASRVTDYNSPLHF.